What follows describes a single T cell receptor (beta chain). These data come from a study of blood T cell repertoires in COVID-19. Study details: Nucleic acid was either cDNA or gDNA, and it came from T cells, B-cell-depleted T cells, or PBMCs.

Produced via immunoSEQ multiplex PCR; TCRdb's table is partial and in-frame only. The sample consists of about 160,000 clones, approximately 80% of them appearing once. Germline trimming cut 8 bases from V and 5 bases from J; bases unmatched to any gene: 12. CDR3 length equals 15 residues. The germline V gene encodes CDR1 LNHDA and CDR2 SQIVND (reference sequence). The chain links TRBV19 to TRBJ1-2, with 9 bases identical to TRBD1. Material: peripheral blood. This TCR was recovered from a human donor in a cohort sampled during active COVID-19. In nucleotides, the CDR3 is TGTGCCAGTTCTCCTCCGGGACAGGGAGTTTATGGCTACACCTTC. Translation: CASSPPGQGVYGYTF.